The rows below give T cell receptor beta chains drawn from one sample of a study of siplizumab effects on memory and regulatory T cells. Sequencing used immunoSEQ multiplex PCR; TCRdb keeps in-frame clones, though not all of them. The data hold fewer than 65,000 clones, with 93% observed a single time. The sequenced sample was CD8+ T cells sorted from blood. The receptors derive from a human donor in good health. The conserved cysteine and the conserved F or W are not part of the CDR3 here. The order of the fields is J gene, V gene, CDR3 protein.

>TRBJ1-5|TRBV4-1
ASSQNPDSPNQPQH
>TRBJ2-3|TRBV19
ASSMVGGDTQY
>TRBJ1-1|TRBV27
ASSYGTADMNTEAF
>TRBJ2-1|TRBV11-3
ASSPLAGGGWDEQF
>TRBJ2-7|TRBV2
ASSAERDYEQY
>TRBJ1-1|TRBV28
ASSLYRGPNTEAF
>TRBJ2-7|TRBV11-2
ASSLAGEQY
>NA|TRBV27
ASSLYSGSLSYEQY
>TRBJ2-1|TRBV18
ASSEVAGYNEQF
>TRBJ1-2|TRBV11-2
ASSLEGGSSPNYGYT
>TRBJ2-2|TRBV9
ASSYLSLAGGPTGELF
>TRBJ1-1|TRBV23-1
ASRSQGGAEAF
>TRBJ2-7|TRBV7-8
ASSGRESYEQY
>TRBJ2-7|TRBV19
ASSRFGPIPYEQY
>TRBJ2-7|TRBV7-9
ASSLPLTPYEQY
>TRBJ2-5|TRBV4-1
ASSHETGYETQY
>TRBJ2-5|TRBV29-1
SVELPAREYETQY
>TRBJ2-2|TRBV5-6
ASSFGTGAGELF
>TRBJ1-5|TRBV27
ASSPTPTGRQPQH
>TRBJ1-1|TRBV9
ASSAESIAGPRGDTEAF
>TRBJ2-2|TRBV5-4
ASSLRAAGVTGELF
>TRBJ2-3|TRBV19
ASTGVHRLDTQY
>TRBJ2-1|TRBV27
ASSPHLGLAGISYNEQF
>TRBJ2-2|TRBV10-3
AIGIAGDGELF
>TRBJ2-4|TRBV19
ASSIPSGQVNIQY
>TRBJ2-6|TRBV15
ATSRGEGFSGANVLT
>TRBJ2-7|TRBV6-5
ASSSGPTYEQY
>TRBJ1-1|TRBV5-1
ASSFRPNTEAF
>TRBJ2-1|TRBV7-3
ASSLQASGNNEQF
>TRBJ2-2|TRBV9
ASTSGRNTGELF